Listed here is a single T cell receptor beta chain. This entry belongs to a study of shared clonotypes between healthy human individuals. The study enrolled healthy HIV-negative adults without recent acute infections or vaccinations as donors. The authors split each subset's genomic DNA evenly across several immunoSEQ plates. Sequenced by immunoSEQ multiplex PCR; TCRdb stores in-frame clones only, minus some. The sample shows about 2.3 million clones, 93% of them seen only once. The V end lost 5 bases, the J end lost 0 bases, and 5 bases lay between the germline ends. CDR3 size: 13 residues. Germline CDR1 and CDR2: SGHAT and FQNNGV.

The sequence came from a young man in good health. Some clones in this sample may be carry-over from other donors' samples. Specimen: naive CD4+ T cells from PBMCs. As to subset: CD45RA+ positively selected. The chain joins TRBV11-2 to TRBJ2-4; D is unresolved. CDR3 DNA sequence: TGTGCCAGCAGCGGGCTAGCCAAAAACATTCAGTACTTC. Its translation: CASSGLAKNIQYF.